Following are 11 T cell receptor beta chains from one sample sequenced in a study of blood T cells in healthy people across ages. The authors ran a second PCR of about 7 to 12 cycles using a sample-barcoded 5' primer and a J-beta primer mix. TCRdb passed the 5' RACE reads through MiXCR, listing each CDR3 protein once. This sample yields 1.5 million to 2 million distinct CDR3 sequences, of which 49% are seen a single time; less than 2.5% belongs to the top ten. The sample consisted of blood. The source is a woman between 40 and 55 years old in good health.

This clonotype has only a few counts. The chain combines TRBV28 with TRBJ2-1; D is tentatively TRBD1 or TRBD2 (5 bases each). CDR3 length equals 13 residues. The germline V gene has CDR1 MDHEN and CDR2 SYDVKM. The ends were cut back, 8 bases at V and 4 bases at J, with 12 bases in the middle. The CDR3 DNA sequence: TGTGCCAGCCACGGGAAGGGGTACAATGAGCAGTTCTTC. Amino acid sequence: CASHGKGYNEQFF.

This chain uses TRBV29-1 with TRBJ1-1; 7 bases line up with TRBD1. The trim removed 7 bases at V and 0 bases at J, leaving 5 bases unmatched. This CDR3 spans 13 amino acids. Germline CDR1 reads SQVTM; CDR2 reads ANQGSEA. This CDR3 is CSGSQGLNTEAFF. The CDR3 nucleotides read TGCAGCGGATCACAGGGGTTGAACACTGAAGCTTTCTTT.

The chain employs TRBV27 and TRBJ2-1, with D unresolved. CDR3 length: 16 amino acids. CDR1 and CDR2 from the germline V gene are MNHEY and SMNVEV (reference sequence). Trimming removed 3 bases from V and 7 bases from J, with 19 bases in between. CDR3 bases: TGTGCCAGCAGTTTGTATGCGGTCCAGGCCCGGAATGAGCAGTTCTTC. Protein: CASSLYAVQARNEQFF.

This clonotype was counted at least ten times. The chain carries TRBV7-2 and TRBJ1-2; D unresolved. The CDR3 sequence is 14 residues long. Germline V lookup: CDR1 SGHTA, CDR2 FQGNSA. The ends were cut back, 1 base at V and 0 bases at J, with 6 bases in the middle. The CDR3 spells CASSLDGANYGYTF. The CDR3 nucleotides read TGTGCCAGCAGCTTAGACGGAGCTAACTATGGCTACACCTTC.

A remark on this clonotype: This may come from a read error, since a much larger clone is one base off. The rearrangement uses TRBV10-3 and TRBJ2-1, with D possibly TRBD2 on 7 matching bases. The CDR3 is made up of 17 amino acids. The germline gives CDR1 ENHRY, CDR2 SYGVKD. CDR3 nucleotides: TGTGCCATCAGTGCTCGGGGGGCAAGTGCGTCCTACAATGAGCGGTTCTTC. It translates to CAISARGASASYNERFF.

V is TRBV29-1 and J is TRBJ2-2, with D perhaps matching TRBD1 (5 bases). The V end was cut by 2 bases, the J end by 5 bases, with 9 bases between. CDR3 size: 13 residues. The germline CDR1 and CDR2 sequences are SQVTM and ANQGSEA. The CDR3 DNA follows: TGCAGCGTTGAATTGGACAAGACCGGGGAGCTGTTTTTT. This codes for CSVELDKTGELFF.

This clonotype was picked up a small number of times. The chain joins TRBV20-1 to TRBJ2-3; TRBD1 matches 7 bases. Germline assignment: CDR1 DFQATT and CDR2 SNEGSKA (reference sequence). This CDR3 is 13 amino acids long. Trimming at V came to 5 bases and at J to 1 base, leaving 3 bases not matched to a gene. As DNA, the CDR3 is TGCAGTGCTTCGGACAGGCGCACAGATACGCAGTATTTT. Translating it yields CSASDRRTDTQYF.

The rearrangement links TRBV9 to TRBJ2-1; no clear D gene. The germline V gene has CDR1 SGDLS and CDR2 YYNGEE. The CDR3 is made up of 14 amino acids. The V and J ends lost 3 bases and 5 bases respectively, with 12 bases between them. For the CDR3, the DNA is TGTGCCAGCAGCGCTGTACCAGAGAACAATGAGCAGTTCTTC. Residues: CASSAVPENNEQFF.

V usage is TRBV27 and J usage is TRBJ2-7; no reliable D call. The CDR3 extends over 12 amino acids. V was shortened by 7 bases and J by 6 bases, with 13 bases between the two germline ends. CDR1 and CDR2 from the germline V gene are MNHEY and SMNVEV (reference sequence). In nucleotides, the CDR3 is TGTGCCAGCATTTCCGGGCTGGGCGAGCAGTACTTC. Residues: CASISGLGEQYF.

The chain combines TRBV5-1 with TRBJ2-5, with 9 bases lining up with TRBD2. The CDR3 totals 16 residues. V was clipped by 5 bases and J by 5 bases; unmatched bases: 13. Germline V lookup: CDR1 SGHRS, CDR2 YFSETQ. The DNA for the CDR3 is TGCGCCAGCAGGACCCAACCAGCGGGGGGACAGGAGACCCAGTACTTC. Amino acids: CASRTQPAGGQETQYF.

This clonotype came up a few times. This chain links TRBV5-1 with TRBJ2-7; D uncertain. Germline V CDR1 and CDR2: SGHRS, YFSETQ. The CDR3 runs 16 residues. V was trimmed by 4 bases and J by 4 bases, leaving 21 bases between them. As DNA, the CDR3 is TGCGCCAGCAGCCCCCGTGCCGACCGACAAAGATACGAGCAGTACTTC. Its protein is CASSPRADRQRYEQYF.